The 19 T cell receptor beta chains in this list originate from one sample, sequenced in a study of blood T cell repertoires in COVID-19. TCRdb's table, derived via immunoSEQ multiplex PCR, lists solely in-frame clones and lacks some. The sample holds roughly 140,000 clones; 75% to 90% are singletons and the top ten take around 2.5%. The source material was peripheral blood. All receptors come from a woman in her seventies with acute or convalescent COVID-19.

The chain has TRBV29-1 and TRBJ2-5; possible D gene TRBD1, 6 bases. The CDR3 contains 12 residues. Germline V gene lookup returns CDR1 SQVTM and CDR2 ANQGSEA. Between the trimmed V and J ends, which lost 8 bases and 4 bases, there was a span of 14 bases. In DNA, the CDR3 is TGCAGCTCCAACCGGGACACAGAGACCCAGTACTTC. Amino acids: CSSNRDTETQYF.

The chain has TRBV7-2 and TRBJ2-5; 8 bases agree with TRBD2. The V gene's germline CDR1 is SGHTA and CDR2 FQGNSA. After removal of 4 bases from V and 4 bases from J, the junction contained 11 bases not matched to a gene. The CDR3 spans 16 residues. This CDR3 is CASSSEFSGVTETQYF. The CDR3 DNA reads as TGTGCCAGCAGCTCAGAATTTAGCGGGGTAACAGAGACCCAGTACTTC.

The chain uses TRBV7-9 and TRBJ2-5; D perhaps matches TRBD1 (6 bases). The germline V gene encodes CDR1 SEHNR and CDR2 FQNEAQ (reference sequence). There are 15 residues in the CDR3. V gave up 5 bases and J gave up 4 bases, with 17 bases separating them. The CDR3, as DNA: TGTGCCAGCAGCCTTCATGGGACAAACCGAGAGACCCAGTACTTC. It is translated as CASSLHGTNRETQYF.

The count of this clone is one. J is TRBJ2-3 and V is TRBV6-5, with 9 bases identical to TRBD1. The J segment lost 3 bases and the V segment lost 7 bases, leaving 8 bases of the junction unmatched. CDR3 size: 15 residues. Germline values: CDR1 MNHEY, CDR2 SVGAGI. The CDR3 bases are TGTGCCAGCAAAGATAGAGGACAGGGGACAGATACGCAGTATTTT. Protein product: CASKDRGQGTDTQYF.

The chain combines TRBV3-1 (or the pseudogene TRBV3-2) with TRBJ1-4; 7 bases map to TRBD1. Germline values: CDR1 LGHDT, CDR2 YNNKEL (reference sequence). The CDR3 length is 14 residues. V lost 0 bases and J lost 11; bases outside the gene matches: 6. CDR3 region: CASSQDWRGLKLFF. CDR3 bases: TGTGCCAGCAGCCAAGATTGGAGGGGGCTGAAACTGTTTTTT.

The genes are TRBV11-2 and TRBJ2-1; weak D call: TRBD1 (5 bases). The V and J ends lost 1 base and 4 bases respectively, with 17 bases between them. Germline CDR1 is SGHAT and CDR2 is FQNNGV. This CDR3 contains 17 residues. The DNA for the CDR3 is TGTGCCAGCAGCTTAGTGAGCCGGGTCAGGGTATACAATGAGCAGTTCTTC. This sequence encodes CASSLVSRVRVYNEQFF.

The chain carries TRBV7-9 and TRBJ1-1; D is unclear. The CDR3 contains 14 residues. The V gene's germline CDR1 is SEHNR and CDR2 FQNEAQ (reference sequence). Trimming took off 5 bases at V and 1 base at J, with 11 bases between the two ends. The DNA for the CDR3 is TGTGCCAGCAGCCTGTTACACGCGAACACTGAAGCTTTCTTT. Its translation is CASSLLHANTEAFF.

This chain connects TRBV4-3 to TRBJ2-7; TRBD1 agrees at 7 bases. The CDR3 length is 15 residues. CDR1 and CDR2 (germline): LGHNA, YSLEER. V trimming: 1 base; J trimming: 0 bases; junction bases outside the gene matches: 3. CDR3 sequence: CASSQGRQGSYEQYF. The DNA for the CDR3 is TGCGCCAGCAGCCAAGGCCGACAGGGCTCCTACGAGCAGTACTTC.

This chain joins TRBV6-6 and TRBJ1-1; tentative D call: TRBD1 (5 bases). Trimming shortened V by 6 bases and J by 1 base, and 12 bases separated the two germline ends. The germline V gene has CDR1 MNHNY and CDR2 SVGAGI (reference sequence). This CDR3 comprises 14 residues. CDR3 in DNA: TGTGCCAGCAGCCCCCGGGGGTCGAACACTGAAGCTTTCTTT. Its translation: CASSPRGSNTEAFF.

V is TRBV19 and J is TRBJ2-2; TRBD1 aligns across 9 bases. The CDR3 loop spans 15 amino acids. The germline V gene has CDR1 LNHDA and CDR2 SQIVND (reference sequence). Trimming at V came to 6 bases and at J to 6 bases, leaving 8 bases not matched to a gene. The CDR3 here is CASRGTGFIAGELFF. As DNA, the CDR3 is TGTGCCAGTAGGGGGACAGGGTTCATAGCCGGGGAGCTGTTTTTT.

This clone is a singleton in its sample. The J gene is TRBJ2-2, the V gene TRBV7-9, with TRBD2 identical over 7 bases. V lost 11 bases, J lost 5 bases, and 8 bases stayed unmatched. The CDR3 consists of 13 residues. Germline lookup yields CDR1 SEHNR and CDR2 FQNEAQ (reference sequence). CDR3 residues: CAGRVDLTGELFF. DNA of the CDR3: TGTGCCGGGAGGGTCGACTTGACCGGGGAGCTGTTTTTT.

The chain links TRBV30 to TRBJ2-3; no clear D gene. CDR3 size: 13 residues. Germline CDR1 is GTSNPN and CDR2 is SVGIG (reference sequence). Trimming took 3 bases from V and 0 from J, leaving 7 bases between them. The CDR3 is CAWRTASTDTQYF. The DNA of the CDR3 is TGTGCCTGGAGAACAGCTAGCACAGATACGCAGTATTTT. Variable domain in full (rest from reference TRBV30 and TRBJ2-3): SQTIHQWPATLVQPVGSPLSLECTVEGTSNPNLYWYRQAAGRGLQLLFYSVGIGQISSEVPQNLSASRPQDRQFILSSKKLLLSDSGFYLCAWRTASTDTQYFGPGTRLTVL.

The gene calls are TRBV5-8 and TRBJ2-2; TRBD2 matches 10 bases. Looked up from germline, CDR1 is SGHTS and CDR2 is YDEGEE. CDR3 length equals 16 residues. V was pared by 7 bases and J by 7 bases, with 13 bases of the junction left unmatched. CDR3 DNA: TGTGCCAGCCCTCTCCTGGGACTAGCGACTTACGGGGAGCTGTTTTTT. The encoded protein is CASPLLGLATYGELFF. Drawing the rest from reference TRBV5-8 and TRBJ2-2, the complete variable domain is EAGVTQSPTHLIKTRGQQATLRCSPISGHTSVYWYQQALGLGLQFLLWYDEGEERNRGNFPPRFSGRQFPNYSSELNVNALELEDSALYLCASPLLGLATYGELFFGEGSRLTVL.

This chain joins TRBV19 and TRBJ2-7; D is ambiguous. The CDR3 is made up of 14 amino acids. The germline V and J ends were trimmed by 5 bases and 1 base, with 12 bases remaining between them. Germline V gives CDR1 LNHDA, CDR2 SQIVND (reference sequence). The CDR3 region is CASSRRSGSYEQYF. CDR3 nucleotides: TGTGCCAGTAGTCGGCGGAGTGGGTCCTACGAGCAGTACTTC. Supplemented by reference TRBV19 and TRBJ2-7, the full variable domain reads DGGITQSPKYLFRKEGQNVTLSCEQNLNHDAMYWYRQDPGQGLRLIYYSQIVNDFQKGDIAEGYSVSREKKESFPLTVTSAQKNPTAFYLCASSRRSGSYEQYFGPGTRLTVT.

This chain links TRBV3-1 (or the pseudogene TRBV3-2) with TRBJ2-7; 13 bases map to TRBD2. Germline CDR1 LGHDT, CDR2 YNNKEL (reference sequence). V shed 5 bases and J 3 bases; nucleotides not matched to a gene: 4. The CDR3 covers 15 residues. CDR3: CASSIRTSGGYEQYF. CDR3 DNA sequence: TGTGCCAGCAGCATACGGACTAGCGGGGGCTACGAGCAGTACTTC.

The rearrangement joins TRBV4-2 to TRBJ2-2; TRBD1 matches 7 bases. Looked up from germline, CDR1 is LGHNA and CDR2 is YNFKEQ. Trimming removed 4 bases from V and 2 bases from J; junction bases left unmatched: 10. CDR3 length equals 17 residues. CDR3 nucleotide sequence: TGTGCCAGCAGCCGAGTCAACAGGGGCCTAAACACCGGGGAGCTGTTTTTT. This translates into CASSRVNRGLNTGELFF.

This clone appeared once. V gene TRBV30 combines with J gene TRBJ1-1; the D gene is possibly TRBD1 (5 bases). Germline CDR1 and CDR2: GTSNPN and SVGIG (reference sequence). The CDR3 totals 13 residues. V shed 4 bases and J shed 4 bases, with 13 bases lying between them. The DNA of the CDR3 is TGTGCCTGGAAACTACCCGGGGGCACTGAAGCTTTCTTT. This translates into CAWKLPGGTEAFF.

J is TRBJ2-3 and V is TRBV4-1; D is perhaps TRBD2 (5 bases). Germline V gene sequence: CDR1 MGHRA, CDR2 YSYEKL. Trimming removed 1 base from V and 4 bases from J, with 18 bases in between. The CDR3 has 17 amino acids. The CDR3 region has the DNA TGCGCCAGCAGCCAAGGGGCGGGTGTAACGTACCCAGATACGCAGTATTTT. The encoded protein is CASSQGAGVTYPDTQYF.

In DNA, the CDR3 is TGTGCCAGCAGCCAACGTACAGGGGGCTCGGGGGAAAAACTGTTTTTT. Protein product: CASSQRTGGSGEKLFF. The V and J genes are TRBV3-1 (or the pseudogene TRBV3-2) and TRBJ1-4, with 9 positions matching TRBD1. This CDR3 contains 16 residues. V shed 2 bases and J 8 bases; nucleotides not matched to a gene: 9. Germline loops: CDR1 LGHDT, CDR2 YNNKEL (reference sequence).